A selection of T cell receptor beta chains follows, all from one sample in a study of PD-1 blockade in classical Hodgkin lymphoma. Method: immunoSEQ multiplex PCR; TCRdb's copy keeps in-frame clones and lacks some. This table holds 90,000 to 120,000 clones, 70% to 90% found once. Sequences were derived from peripheral blood mononuclear cells (PBMCs), sampled before the second cycle of nivolumab. The receptors shown here come from a human donor with classical Hodgkin lymphoma. Both conserved end residues are part of each CDR3. A D gene is named only where the DNA matches it firmly. Only some rows state a clone size, as once, few, many or a class for expanded clones.

size	V	J	D	length	CDR3	DNA
-	TRBV19	TRBJ1-1	-	12	CASSIGPGEAFF	TGTGCCAGTAGTATCGGTCCAGGTGAAGCTTTCTTT
-	TRBV7-6	TRBJ2-2	TRBD1	16	CASSLEGTGMTGELFF	TGTGCCAGCAGCTTAGAGGGGACAGGGATGACCGGGGAGCTGTTTTTT
once	TRBV18	TRBJ1-1	-	13	CASSVNKNTEAFF	TGTGCCAGCTCAGTAAATAAGAACACTGAAGCTTTCTTT
-	TRBV28	TRBJ1-5	-	13	CASSLSGYQPQHF	TGTGCCAGCAGTTTATCTGGTTATCAGCCCCAGCATTTT
-	TRBV29-1	TRBJ1-3	-	13	CSVEGDSGNTIYF	TGCAGCGTTGAAGGAGACTCTGGAAACACCATATATTTT
-	TRBV27	TRBJ2-5	-	13	CASSQMGVETQYF	TGTGCCAGCAGCCAGATGGGGGTAGAGACCCAGTACTTC
once	TRBV4-1	TRBJ2-3	-	16	CASSQEYRAGTDTQYF	TGCGCCAGCAGCCAAGAGTACCGGGCAGGCACAGATACGCAGTATTTT
-	TRBV4-1	TRBJ1-3	-	14	CASSPINSGNTIYF	TGCGCCAGCAGCCCGATTAACTCTGGAAACACCATATATTTT
-	TRBV6-5	TRBJ1-2	-	13	CASIGVGDRGYTF	TGTGCCAGCATTGGGGTAGGGGATAGGGGCTACACCTTC
-	TRBV4-3	TRBJ2-1	-	15	CASSQGSGHYNEQFF	TGCGCCAGCAGCCAAGGCTCGGGCCACTACAATGAGCAGTTCTTC
-	TRBV2	TRBJ2-1	-	16	CASSESWGTRDNEQFF	TGTGCCAGCAGTGAATCTTGGGGGACACGGGACAATGAGCAGTTCTTC
-	TRBV28	TRBJ2-7	TRBD2	17	CASSPRSRLADTSEQYF	TGTGCCAGCAGCCCGAGAAGTCGACTAGCGGATACGAGCGAGCAGTACTTC
-	TRBV5-6	TRBJ2-7	TRBD1	17	CASSLTLFPGQGYEQYF	TGTGCCAGCAGCTTGACCTTATTCCCGGGACAGGGCTACGAGCAGTACTTC
-	TRBV5-4	TRBJ2-7	-	15	CASSFGGLSSYEQYF	TGTGCCAGCAGCTTCGGGGGGCTGAGCTCCTACGAGCAGTACTTC
-	TRBV4-3	TRBJ2-1	-	17	CASSQDIAGATYNEQFF	TGCGCCAGCAGCCAAGATATAGCAGGGGCAACCTACAATGAGCAGTTCTTC
-	TRBV12-5	TRBJ2-2	-	14	CASAPTLNTGELFF	TGTGCTAGTGCCCCGACTCTGAATACCGGGGAGCTGTTTTTT
-	TRBV12-5	TRBJ1-4	-	12	CASGRAGEKLFF	TGTGCTAGTGGTAGGGCGGGTGAAAAACTGTTTTTT
-	TRBV5-5	TRBJ2-1	-	14	CASTLDASFDEQFF	TGTGCCAGCACCCTAGATGCTAGTTTCGATGAGCAGTTCTTC
-	TRBV2	TRBJ1-1	TRBD1	14	CASRKGQANTEAFF	TGTGCCAGCAGAAAGGGACAGGCGAACACTGAAGCTTTCTTT
-	TRBV27	TRBJ2-1	-	15	CASSLSKSFSNEQFF	TGTGCCAGCAGTTTATCCAAATCTTTCTCCAATGAGCAGTTCTTC
-	TRBV14	TRBJ1-2	-	13	CASSQERGYGYTF	TGTGCCAGCAGCCAAGAGAGAGGTTATGGCTACACCTTC
-	TRBV6-1	TRBJ1-2	-	14	CASIRDNGRNGYTF	TGTGCCAGCATTAGGGACAACGGTCGTAATGGCTACACCTTC
-	TRBV7-6	TRBJ1-5	-	12	CASSFLDQPQHF	TGTGCCAGCAGCTTTTTGGATCAACCCCAGCATTTT
few	TRBV11-2	TRBJ2-3	TRBD2	18	CASSLVVSGSTSTDTQYF	TGTGCCAGCAGCTTAGTGGTTAGCGGGAGTACTAGCACAGATACGCAGTATTTT
-	TRBV6-1	TRBJ2-7	-	15	CASTLEKGFNYEQYF	TGTGCCAGCACCCTAGAAAAGGGTTTCAACTACGAGCAGTACTTC
-	TRBV15	TRBJ2-6	-	14	CATSREPGANVLTF	TGTGCCACCAGCAGGGAACCTGGGGCCAACGTCCTGACTTTC
-	TRBV14	TRBJ1-1	TRBD1	20	CASSLLGGRDSHRGMPEAFF	TGTGCCAGCAGCCTTCTCGGGGGCCGGGACAGCCACAGGGGGATGCCTGAAGCTTTCTTT
-	TRBV2	TRBJ1-2	TRBD1	14	CASSREQGAYGYTF	TGTGCCAGCAGTCGAGAACAGGGGGCTTATGGCTACACCTTC
-	TRBV30	TRBJ1-2	TRBD1	12	CAWMAGGDGYTF	TGTGCCTGGATGGCAGGGGGCGATGGCTACACCTTC
-	TRBV29-1	TRBJ2-7	-	12	CSVAQVPYEQYF	TGCAGCGTTGCACAGGTGCCCTACGAGCAGTACTTC
-	TRBV5-1	TRBJ2-3	TRBD2	16	CASSSALGRGEDTQYF	TGCGCCAGCAGCTCCGCTCTGGGCCGGGGGGAAGATACGCAGTATTTT
-	TRBV6-5	TRBJ1-1	-	11	CASSTSGEAFF	TGTGCCAGCAGTACTTCAGGGGAAGCTTTCTTT
-	TRBV6-5	TRBJ2-7	-	13	CASSYQGTYEQYF	TGTGCCAGCAGTTACCAGGGGACCTACGAGCAGTACTTC
-	TRBV4-3	TRBJ2-6	-	16	CASSPPLGSGANVLTF	TGCGCCAGCAGCCCCCCGTTGGGCTCTGGGGCCAACGTCCTGACTTTC
once	TRBV7-9	TRBJ2-3	TRBD1	15	CASSHRTGVTDTQYF	TGTGCCAGCAGCCATAGGACAGGGGTGACAGATACGCAGTATTTT
-	TRBV4-2	TRBJ2-7	TRBD2	15	CATKPSPGGLYEQYF	TGTGCCACTAAACCTTCCCCGGGGGGACTCTACGAGCAGTACTTC
-	TRBV29-1	TRBJ2-1	TRBD2	12	CSVKGLAPQQFF	TGCAGCGTTAAAGGACTAGCTCCTCAGCAGTTCTTC
once	TRBV19	TRBJ2-2	-	14	CASSTHRETGELFF	TGTGCCAGTAGTACCCACAGGGAAACCGGGGAGCTGTTTTTT
-	TRBV27	TRBJ2-3	TRBD2	13	CASSLLGGATQYF	TGTGCCAGCAGTTTATTGGGAGGGGCTACGCAGTATTTT
-	TRBV28	TRBJ1-5	-	14	CASSIVVSNQPQHF	TGTGCCAGCAGTATCGTGGTTAGCAATCAGCCCCAGCATTTT
-	TRBV19	TRBJ2-1	TRBD1	16	CASSADRGISYNEQFF	TGTGCCAGTAGTGCGGACAGGGGGATCTCCTACAATGAGCAGTTCTTC
-	TRBV2	TRBJ1-4	-	21	CASSESYAGARTIATNEKLFF	TGTGCCAGCAGTGAAAGCTACGCAGGGGCAAGAACTATTGCAACTAATGAAAAACTGTTTTTT
-	TRBV5-1	TRBJ1-1	TRBD1	15	CASSLEGTGRTEAFF	TGCGCCAGCAGCTTGGAAGGGACAGGGAGAACTGAAGCTTTCTTT
-	TRBV7-9	TRBJ2-5	TRBD2	16	CASSLGLAGATETQYF	TGTGCCAGCAGCTTAGGTCTAGCGGGAGCAACAGAGACCCAGTACTTC
few	TRBV5-6	TRBJ2-5	TRBD2	14	CASSLLAGQETQYF	TGTGCCAGCAGCCTACTAGCGGGTCAAGAGACCCAGTACTTC